A single sample is the source of the 12 T cell receptor beta chains below, sequenced in a study of shared clonotypes between healthy human individuals. TCRdb keeps only in-frame clones here, not all; method: immunoSEQ multiplex PCR. The sample shows 2 million to 2.5 million clones, 90% to 97% of them seen only once. The source material was naive CD4+ T cells sorted from blood. The subset was: CD45RA+ positively selected. The source is a man aged 18 to 35 in good health.

In the case of this clone: Other DNA sequences within the sample encode an identical CDR3. V and J are TRBV5-1 and TRBJ1-5, with TRBD1 as a possible D gene (6 bases). CDR1 SGHRS and CDR2 YFSETQ come from the germline V gene. V dropped 1 base and J dropped 0 bases, with 8 bases sitting between them. This CDR3 has 15 amino acids. CDR3 sequence: CASSLSGVSNQPQHF. In DNA, the CDR3 is TGCGCCAGCAGCTTGTCAGGGGTTAGCAATCAGCCCCAGCATTTT.

This rearrangement joins TRBV29-1 to TRBJ1-3; 11 bases line up with TRBD1. The J segment lost 2 bases and the V segment lost 7 bases, leaving 4 bases of the junction unmatched. This CDR3 spans 14 amino acids. CDR1 SQVTM and CDR2 ANQGSEA come from the germline V gene. The CDR3 loop reads CSARTGGTGNTIYF. CDR3 DNA sequence: TGCAGCGCTAGGACAGGGGGCACTGGAAACACCATATATTTT. The full variable domain, completed using reference TRBV29-1 and TRBJ1-3, is SAVISQKPSRDICQRGTSLTIQCQVDSQVTMMFWYRQQPGQSLTLIATANQGSEATYESGFVIDKFPISRPNLTFSTLTVSNMSPEDSSIYLCSARTGGTGNTIYFGEGSWLTVV.

CDR3 coding DNA: TGTGCCAGCAGCGTAGAGGGGACCCCTATAGAGACCCAGTACTTC. This sequence encodes CASSVEGTPIETQYF. The chain has TRBV9 and TRBJ2-5; either TRBD1 or TRBD2 may fit D (5 bases each). CDR3 length: 15 residues. Germline CDR1 is SGDLS and CDR2 is YYNGEE. Trimming removed 0 bases at V and 4 bases at J, with 13 bases between.

The V and J genes are TRBV6-1 and TRBJ2-7; D is tentatively TRBD1 or TRBD2 (5 bases each). CDR1 MNHNS and CDR2 SASEGT come from the germline V gene. Trimming removed 10 bases at V and 2 bases at J, with 15 bases between. The CDR3 has 13 residues. CDR3 sequence: CATNSGTAYEQYF. For the CDR3, the DNA is TGTGCCACCAATTCCGGGACGGCCTACGAGCAGTACTTC.

The chain's CDR3 is CASGLVIGVSVGYTF. CDR3 coding DNA: TGTGCTAGTGGTTTGGTAATCGGGGTTTCGGTTGGCTACACCTTC. The rearrangement links TRBV12-5 to TRBJ1-2; D is unclear. CDR1 and CDR2 (germline): LGHNT, FRNRAP. This CDR3 spans 15 amino acids. V lost 0 bases and J lost 7, with 15 bases in between.

This clone was counted a single time. The chain is built from TRBV10-3 and TRBJ1-2; 8 bases are shared with TRBD1. Losses at the gene ends were 0 bases for V and 3 bases for J; bases not matched to a gene: 9. Germline V gene sequence: CDR1 ENHRY, CDR2 SYGVKD. The CDR3 spans 17 residues. CDR3 residues: CAISESLPGQGDYGYTF. CDR3 in DNA: TGTGCCATCAGTGAGTCTCTGCCCGGACAGGGCGACTATGGCTACACCTTC.

The chain joins TRBV18 to TRBJ2-5; D is perhaps TRBD1 (6 bases). Trimming cost V 3 bases and J 5 bases, with 22 bases left between them. The germline gives CDR1 KGHSH, CDR2 LQKENI. The CDR3 length is 17 residues. CDR3 loop: CASSPGPYTRGEETQYF. CDR3 nucleotides: TGTGCCAGCTCACCTGGTCCATACACCAGGGGCGAGGAGACCCAGTACTTC.

This chain joins TRBV19 and TRBJ1-1; D is perhaps TRBD1 (5 bases). From germline, CDR1 is LNHDA and CDR2 SQIVND (reference sequence). This CDR3 comprises 17 residues. The V gene lost 1 base and the J gene lost 2 bases, with 17 bases spanning the gap. CDR3 sequence: CASSIGPRAGLNTEAFF. CDR3 in DNA: TGTGCCAGTAGTATAGGCCCCCGAGCAGGGCTTAACACTGAAGCTTTCTTT.

This clone was observed a single time. This sequence joins TRBV10-3 and TRBJ2-5; 13 nucleotides align to TRBD2. The J call is doubtful: the DNA matches TRBJ2-7 better. Germline CDR1 ENHRY, CDR2 SYGVKD. CDR3 length equals 14 residues. Written as DNA, the CDR3 is TGTGCCATCGGGACTAGCGGGATCGCCTACGAGCAGTACTTC. This sequence encodes CAIGTSGIAYEQYF.

CDR3 DNA: TGTGCCGGCTCCGGGACTAGCGGGGGGGCCCCCCCAGATACGCAGTATTTT. Protein: CAGSGTSGGAPPDTQYF. The chain combines TRBV28 with TRBJ2-3, with 16 bases identical to TRBD2. This CDR3 is 17 amino acids long. Unmatched junction bases numbered 12, after V lost 11 bases and J lost 4 bases. Germline V gives CDR1 MDHEN, CDR2 SYDVKM.

The chain joins TRBV28 to TRBJ2-5, with D unresolved. CDR1 is MDHEN, CDR2 SYDVKM, per germline. Trimming pared 3 bases from V and 0 bases from J, leaving 11 bases between. The CDR3 is 15 amino acids. DNA for the CDR3: TGTGCCAGCAGTTTTAGAACGTGGTACCAAGAGACCCAGTACTTC. It yields the protein CASSFRTWYQETQYF.

V is TRBV5-8 and J is TRBJ1-1; D remains ambiguous. The length of the CDR3 is 14 residues. V lost 2 bases to trimming and J lost 1 base, with 9 bases between them. Per germline, CDR1 SGHTS and CDR2 YDEGEE. The CDR3 region is CASSFGRKNTEAFF. In DNA, the CDR3 is TGTGCCAGCAGCTTCGGACGGAAGAACACTGAAGCTTTCTTT.